These 26 T cell receptor beta chains share one sample of origin, sequenced in a study of early stage breast cancer tumors. TCRdb's table, derived via immunoSEQ multiplex PCR, lists solely in-frame clones and lacks some. The sample includes some 20,000 clones, around 82% of them seen just once. Sequencing was done on a sample of blood. These receptors were collected from a person aged 65-85 years with breast cancer.

The chain joins TRBV6-1 to TRBJ2-1, with D unresolved. CDR1 MNHNS and CDR2 SASEGT come from the germline V gene. V was clipped by 2 bases and J by 4 bases, with 12 bases between them. The CDR3 covers 15 residues. The DNA of the CDR3 is TGTGCCAGCAGTGAAATTTTAGAGGCTTACAATGAGCAGTTCTTC. It is translated as CASSEILEAYNEQFF.

V usage is TRBV18 and J usage is TRBJ1-3; possibly TRBD1 for D (6 bases). CDR1 KGHSH and CDR2 LQKENI come from the germline V gene. The CDR3 runs to 17 residues. V was clipped by 4 bases and J by 0 bases, with 16 bases between them. In DNA form, the CDR3 reads TGTGCCAGCTCACAGGAACAGGGCCTACTCTCTGGAAACACCATATATTTT. Translation gives CASSQEQGLLSGNTIYF.

J is TRBJ2-5 and V is TRBV5-1, with 12 bases that match TRBD2. The CDR3 is made up of 15 amino acids. CDR1 is SGHRS and CDR2 is YFSETQ in the germline V gene. Losses at the gene ends were 4 bases for V and 1 base for J; bases not matched to a gene: 2. DNA of the CDR3: TGCGCCAGCAGCCTGGGACTAGCGGGCCAAGAGACCCAGTACTTC. Amino acids: CASSLGLAGQETQYF.

The chain combines TRBV7-9 with TRBJ1-1; D is uncertain. The germline gives CDR1 SEHNR, CDR2 FQNEAQ (reference sequence). CDR3 size: 12 residues. V lost 4 bases to trimming and J lost 4 bases, with 7 bases between them. The CDR3 bases are TGTGCCAGCAGCTCAACGGGCACTGAAGCTTTCTTT. Residues: CASSSTGTEAFF.

For the CDR3, the DNA is TGTGCCAGCTCACTCTTCGACAGGGGGCAAGAGACCCAGTACTTC. The encoded protein is CASSLFDRGQETQYF. The chain couples TRBV18 to TRBJ2-5; 9 bases fit TRBD1. The germline CDR1 and CDR2 sequences are KGHSH and LQKENI. V dropped 4 bases and J dropped 2; count of bases not matched to a gene: 5. The CDR3 is made up of 15 amino acids.

This CDR3 is CASSLAGTTNTDTQYF. CDR3 nucleotide sequence: TGTGCCAGCAGCTTAGCCGGGACTACGAACACAGATACGCAGTATTTT. This chain joins TRBV11-2 and TRBJ2-3, with 7 nucleotides matching TRBD2. With 1 base clipped from V and 2 bases from J, the junction kept 6 bases outside the gene matches. The CDR3 spans 16 residues. Germline CDR1 SGHAT, CDR2 FQNNGV.

The rearrangement links TRBV7-9 to TRBJ2-3, with TRBD2 identical over 14 bases. Germline loops: CDR1 SEHNR, CDR2 FQNEAQ (reference sequence). The V gene end was trimmed by 5 bases and the J gene end by 5 bases; junction bases not matched to a gene: 6. CDR3 length: 16 amino acids. CDR3: CASSTGTSGGRDTQYF. In DNA, the CDR3 is TGTGCCAGCAGCACCGGGACTAGCGGGGGAAGAGATACGCAGTATTTT.

J is TRBJ2-3 and V is TRBV10-2; TRBD2 agrees at 10 bases. Germline CDR1 reads WSHSY; CDR2 reads SAAADI. The CDR3 is 14 amino acids. Trimming removed 8 bases from V and 8 bases from J; junction bases left unmatched: 10. The CDR3 loop is CASALAGEFGTQYF. The CDR3 DNA sequence: TGCGCCAGCGCTCTAGCGGGGGAGTTTGGTACGCAGTATTTT.

CDR3 in DNA: TGCGCCAGCAGTCAAAACCAGGTACCGAACACTGAAGCTTTCTTT. This codes for CASSQNQVPNTEAFF. V is TRBV4-3 and J is TRBJ1-1; D is ambiguous. Germline CDR1 reads LGHNA; CDR2 reads YSLEER. The CDR3 has 15 amino acids. V was trimmed by 6 bases and J by 1 base, leaving 15 bases between them.

CDR3 sequence: CASSQATMKNIQYF. CDR3 nucleotide sequence: TGTGCCAGCAGCCAAGCAACAATGAAAAACATTCAGTACTTC. The V call is TRBV14, the J call TRBJ2-4; D ambiguous. Looked up from germline, CDR1 is SGHDN and CDR2 is FVKESK. The CDR3 is made up of 14 amino acids. V was clipped by 1 base and J by 4 bases, with 8 bases between them.

The chain employs TRBV7-9 and TRBJ2-1; the match to TRBD2 covers 14 bases. Germline CDR1 is SEHNR and CDR2 is FQNEAQ (reference sequence). The CDR3 runs 16 residues. V was pared by 5 bases and J by 11 bases, with 11 bases of the junction left unmatched. CDR3 amino acids: CASSPHTGTSGGKQFF. CDR3 in DNA: TGTGCCAGCAGCCCTCATACCGGGACTAGCGGGGGAAAGCAGTTCTTC. The entire variable domain, with the rest obtained from reference TRBV7-9 and TRBJ2-1, is as follows: DTGVSQNPRHKITKRGQNVTFRCDPISEHNRLYWYRQTLGQGPEFLTYFQNEAQLEKSRLLSDRFSAERPKGSFSTLEIQRTEQGDSAMYLCASSPHTGTSGGKQFFGPGTRLTVL.

The chain joins TRBV5-4 to TRBJ1-3, with TRBD1 as a possible D gene (6 bases). The CDR3 runs to 15 residues. Looked up from germline, CDR1 is SGHNT and CDR2 is YYREEE (reference sequence). The V gene lost 0 bases and the J gene lost 4 bases, with 11 bases spanning the gap. CDR3 residues: CASSLAGTQGNTIYF. CDR3 DNA: TGTGCCAGCAGCTTGGCCGGGACACAAGGAAACACCATATATTTT.

The V gene is TRBV7-8, the J gene TRBJ1-1, with TRBD1 as a possible D gene (5 bases). CDR1 SGHVS and CDR2 FQNEAQ come from the germline V gene. V was pared by 5 bases and J by 5 bases, with 21 bases between. The CDR3 is 16 amino acids. The DNA of the CDR3 is TGTGCCAGCAGCCTGGGGACGCGCGGGACTCGGACTGAAGCTTTCTTT. It yields the protein CASSLGTRGTRTEAFF.

V and J are TRBV4-1 and TRBJ1-6; 9 bases fit TRBD1. Unmatched junction bases numbered 7, after V lost 5 bases and J lost 11 bases. The germline gives CDR1 MGHRA, CDR2 YSYEKL. The CDR3 covers 14 residues. The CDR3 loop reads CASSDRDRVPPLHF. The CDR3 DNA reads TGCGCCAGCAGCGACCGGGACAGGGTCCCACCCCTCCACTTT.

The rearrangement uses TRBV27 and TRBJ1-2; 7 bases fit TRBD1. Germline V lookup: CDR1 MNHEY, CDR2 SMNVEV (reference sequence). CDR3 length: 19 amino acids. Unmatched junction bases numbered 19, after V lost 6 bases and J lost 0 bases. The CDR3 loop reads CASRVPRGPGMGSNYGYTF. The CDR3 coding sequence is TGTGCCAGCAGGGTCCCGAGGGGGCCAGGAATGGGGTCTAACTATGGCTACACCTTC.

This clone came up a few times. The chain recombines TRBV19 with TRBJ1-1; TRBD1 matches 10 bases. CDR1 LNHDA and CDR2 SQIVND come from the germline V gene (reference sequence). V lost 5 bases to trimming and J lost 0 bases; unmatched junction nucleotides: 9. CDR3 length: 17 residues. The CDR3 DNA reads TGTGCCAGTAGTTCAAGGACAGGGGGAATCATGAACACTGAAGCTTTCTTT. This encodes CASSSRTGGIMNTEAFF.

The genes are TRBV5-6 and TRBJ2-4, with 7 bases fitting TRBD1. Germline trimming cut 4 bases from V and 1 base from J; bases unmatched to any gene: 8. This CDR3 is built from 16 residues. From germline, CDR1 is SGHDT and CDR2 YYEEEE. The CDR3 DNA reads TGTGCCAGCAGCCGGGCCCCGACAGGGGCCAAAAACATTCAGTACTTC. It yields the protein CASSRAPTGAKNIQYF.

This clone was recorded only once. The V gene is TRBV30, the J gene TRBJ2-7; the D gene is possibly TRBD1 (6 bases). The CDR3 is 13 amino acids. Germline V gene data show CDR1 as GTSNPN and CDR2 as SVGIG (reference sequence). Trimming cost V 0 bases and J 6 bases, with 12 bases left between them. Written as DNA, the CDR3 is TGTGCCTGGAGTGTACTACAGGGAGCCGAGCAGTACTTC. Its translation: CAWSVLQGAEQYF.

The chain joins TRBV19 to TRBJ1-4; no clear D gene. This CDR3 comprises 12 residues. Germline V gene lookup returns CDR1 LNHDA and CDR2 SQIVND (reference sequence). Trimming took off 4 bases at V and 8 bases at J, with 8 bases between the two ends. DNA of the CDR3: TGTGCCAGTAGTACGGTCCGAGAAAAACTGTTTTTT. Protein sequence: CASSTVREKLFF.

The sample holds one count of this clone. J is TRBJ2-7 and V is TRBV15; D unresolved. CDR3 length equals 12 residues. Trimming removed 0 bases at V and 4 bases at J, with 4 bases between. Germline CDR1 reads LNHNV; CDR2 reads YYDKDF (reference sequence). The CDR3 nucleotides read TGTGCCACCAGCAGAGACAGATACGAGCAGTACTTC. Translated: CATSRDRYEQYF.

This chain links TRBV30 with TRBJ2-4; 13 bases align to TRBD2. The ends lost 1 base at V and 16 bases at J; junction bases unmatched: 7. The CDR3 sequence is 13 residues long. Germline lookup yields CDR1 GTSNPN and CDR2 SVGIG (reference sequence). The CDR3 is CAWSATTSGGAYF. The CDR3 DNA follows: TGTGCCTGGAGTGCCACCACTAGCGGGGGGGCATACTTC. The full variable domain, in which reference TRBV30 and TRBJ2-4 provide the parts outside the CDR3, is SQTIHQWPATLVQPVGSPLSLECTVEGTSNPNLYWYRQAAGRGLQLLFYSVGIGQISSEVPQNLSASRPQDRQFILSSKKLLLSDSGFYLCAWSATTSGGAYFGAGTRLSVL.

The genes are TRBV5-6 and TRBJ1-1; 7 bases map to TRBD1. Germline V gives CDR1 SGHDT, CDR2 YYEEEE. The CDR3 is 18 residues long. V was pared by 4 bases and J by 3 bases, with 18 bases of the junction left unmatched. This CDR3 reads CASSREGTGVIQDTEAFF. The CDR3 nucleotides are TGTGCCAGCAGCCGGGAGGGCACAGGGGTAATTCAGGACACTGAAGCTTTCTTT. Complete variable domain (other parts from reference TRBV5-6 and TRBJ1-1): DAGVTQSPTHLIKTRGQQVTLRCSPKSGHDTVSWYQQALGQGPQFIFQYYEEEERQRGNFPDRFSGHQFPNYSSELNVNALLLGDSALYLCASSREGTGVIQDTEAFFGQGTRLTVV.

This sequence joins TRBV5-1 and TRBJ1-2, with D unresolved. The germline V gene encodes CDR1 SGHRS and CDR2 YFSETQ. Trimming removed 4 bases from V and 2 bases from J, with 9 bases in between. The CDR3 runs 13 residues. The CDR3 bases are TGCGCCAGCAGCACGACGGAGAACTATGGCTACACCTTC. Its translation: CASSTTENYGYTF.

This chain uses TRBV19 with TRBJ1-2, with 10 bases lining up with TRBD1. This CDR3 spans 13 amino acids. Germline V lookup: CDR1 LNHDA, CDR2 SQIVND (reference sequence). The V segment lost 9 bases and the J segment 8 bases; nucleotides outside the gene matches: 9. In nucleotides, the CDR3 is TGTGCCAGCAAAAGACAGGGGGCCCCAGGCTACACCTTC. Its protein product is CASKRQGAPGYTF.

The V gene is TRBV14, the J gene TRBJ2-2; D call uncertain. The CDR3 totals 12 residues. Trimming removed 4 bases from V and 6 bases from J, with 6 bases in between. Per germline, CDR1 SGHDN and CDR2 FVKESK. The CDR3 here is CASSPRAGELFF. CDR3 nucleotide sequence: TGTGCCAGCAGCCCAAGAGCCGGGGAGCTGTTTTTT.

The chain uses TRBV28 and TRBJ1-2; D perhaps matches TRBD1 (5 bases). The CDR3 consists of 13 residues. V was clipped by 4 bases and J by 1 base, with 7 bases between them. Per the germline V gene, CDR1 is MDHEN and CDR2 is SYDVKM. In DNA form, the CDR3 reads TGTGCCAGCAGTTACAGGTTTAACTATGGCTACACCTTC. Translation gives CASSYRFNYGYTF.